This TCR beta chain comes out of a study of T cell responses to AZD1222 COVID-19 vaccine. Timing groups of about 4 and about 12 weeks for second doses were pooled. General observations from the study: The study reported that nearly half of spike-specific TCRs target unmutated variant regions. No repertoire was sampled before or during the peak T cell response, only after it.

Here immunoSEQ multiplex PCR was the method, and the copy in TCRdb shows in-frame clones only, minus some. The repertoire includes just over 150,000 clones, approximately 91% of them detected once, and approximately 1.4% sits in the top ten. This CDR3 region has 15 residues. Germline-derived CDR1 and CDR2 are KGHSH and LQKENI. The germline V and J ends were trimmed by 0 bases and 6 bases, with 12 bases remaining between them. To note about this clone: Its antigen is undetermined.

The sequence was collected from an adult who received the AZD1222 COVID-19 vaccine. Specimen: peripheral blood, collected 28 days after the second AZD1222 dose. The rearrangement joins TRBV18 to TRBJ1-3, with D possibly being TRBD1 (6 bases). The CDR3 loop is CASSPPVYRANTIYF. For the CDR3, the DNA is TGTGCCAGCTCACCACCGGTATACAGGGCAAACACCATATATTTT.